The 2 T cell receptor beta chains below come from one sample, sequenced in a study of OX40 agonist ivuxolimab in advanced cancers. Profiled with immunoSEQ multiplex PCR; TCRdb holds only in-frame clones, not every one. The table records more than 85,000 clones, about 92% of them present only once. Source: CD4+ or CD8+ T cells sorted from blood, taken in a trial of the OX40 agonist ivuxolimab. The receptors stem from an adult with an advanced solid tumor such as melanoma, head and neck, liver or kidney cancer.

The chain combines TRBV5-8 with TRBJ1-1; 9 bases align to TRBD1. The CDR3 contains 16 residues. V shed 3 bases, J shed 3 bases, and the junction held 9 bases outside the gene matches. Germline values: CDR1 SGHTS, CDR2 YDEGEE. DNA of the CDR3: TGTGCCAGCAGCTCCTACAGGGGGCGTTTGGACACTGAAGCTTTCTTT. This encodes CASSSYRGRLDTEAFF.

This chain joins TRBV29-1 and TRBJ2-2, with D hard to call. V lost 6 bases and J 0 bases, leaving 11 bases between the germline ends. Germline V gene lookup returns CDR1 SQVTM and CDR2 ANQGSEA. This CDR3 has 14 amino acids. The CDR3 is CSVKPSANTGELFF. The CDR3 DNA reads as TGCAGCGTGAAGCCATCCGCGAACACCGGGGAGCTGTTTTTT.